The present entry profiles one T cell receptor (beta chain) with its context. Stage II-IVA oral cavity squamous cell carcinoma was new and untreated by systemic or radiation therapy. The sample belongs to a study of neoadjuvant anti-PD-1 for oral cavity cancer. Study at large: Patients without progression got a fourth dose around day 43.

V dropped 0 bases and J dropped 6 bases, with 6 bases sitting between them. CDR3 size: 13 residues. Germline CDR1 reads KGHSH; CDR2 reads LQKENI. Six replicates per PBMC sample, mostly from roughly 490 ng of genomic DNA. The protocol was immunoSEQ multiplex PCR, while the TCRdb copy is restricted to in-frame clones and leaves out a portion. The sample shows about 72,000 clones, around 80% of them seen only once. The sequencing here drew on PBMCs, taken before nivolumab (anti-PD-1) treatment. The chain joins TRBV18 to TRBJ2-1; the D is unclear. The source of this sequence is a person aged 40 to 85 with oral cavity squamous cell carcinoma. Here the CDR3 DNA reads TGTGCCAGCTCACCACCCCAAGGCAATGAGCAGTTCTTC. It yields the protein CASSPPQGNEQFF.